The entry below describes one T cell receptor (beta chain). The CDR3 contains 13 residues. Germline loops: CDR1 GTSNPN, CDR2 SVGIG (reference sequence). Trimming took off 0 bases at V and 7 bases at J, with 12 bases between the two ends. Sequencing used immunoSEQ multiplex PCR; TCRdb keeps in-frame clones, though not all of them. The sample holds approximately 400,000 clones; roughly four fifths are singletons and the top ten take 5% to 6%. This entry comes from a study of blood T cell repertoires in COVID-19. Participants were placed into cohorts based on the clinical history they reported. The gene calls are TRBV30 and TRBJ1-1, with D possibly being TRBD1 (6 bases). The material sequenced was PBMCs or T cells enriched from blood (not recorded which). This TCR was recovered from a woman between 45 and 65 years old who had recovered from COVID-19. CDR3 sequence: CAWSVGGGGEAFF. CDR3 bases: TGTGCCTGGAGTGTAGGTGGGGGCGGTGAAGCTTTCTTT.